The present TCR beta chain was sequenced within a study of T cells in Graves' hyperthyroidism and ophthalmopathy. Study-wide results and caveats: Blood held most thyroid clonotypes expanded above 0.001 frequency.

Comments on this clonotype: What it binds is unknown. A much bigger clone sits one base away, suggesting this may be a read error.

Germline V gene sequence: CDR1 SSHAT, CDR2 FNYEAQ (reference sequence). This CDR3 has 15 amino acids. Amplification of TCR beta CDR3 regions was performed using RNA transcripts as template. HTBI primers were used for first-round RT-PCR of the TCR CDR3. TCRdb passed the multiplex PCR reads through MiXCR, listing each CDR3 protein once. The data hold 370,000 or so distinct CDR3 sequences, with roughly 12% observed a single time. This sequence was found in a man between 25 and 39 years old with Graves' hyperthyroidism that later progressed to Graves' ophthalmopathy. This chain links TRBV7-7 with TRBJ2-5, with D perhaps matching TRBD1 (5 bases). The specimen was blood. This chain's CDR3 is CASNFDSSYQETQYF. The CDR3 region has the DNA TGTGCTAGCAACTTCGACAGCTCGTACCAAGAGACCCAGTACTTC.